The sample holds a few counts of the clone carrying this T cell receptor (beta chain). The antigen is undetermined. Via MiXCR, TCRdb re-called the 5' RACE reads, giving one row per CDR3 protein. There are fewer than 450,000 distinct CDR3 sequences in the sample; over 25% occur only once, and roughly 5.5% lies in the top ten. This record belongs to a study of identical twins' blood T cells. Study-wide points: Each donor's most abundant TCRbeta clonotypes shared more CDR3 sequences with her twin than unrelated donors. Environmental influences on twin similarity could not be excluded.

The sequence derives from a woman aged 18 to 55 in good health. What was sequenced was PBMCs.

Here the CDR3 DNA reads TGTGCCAGCAGCTCTCCCCGAGGGGGGTACACTGAAGCTTTCTTT. Amino acids: CASSSPRGGYTEAFF. This chain links TRBV11-2 with TRBJ1-1; tentative D call: TRBD1 (6 bases). The CDR3 sequence is 15 residues long. Looked up from germline, CDR1 is SGHAT and CDR2 is FQNNGV. V was trimmed by 4 bases and J by 3 bases, leaving 15 bases between them.